The 27 T cell receptor beta chains presented below share a single source sample, sequenced in a study of T-cell reconstitution after alpha-beta-depleted transplantation in children. TCRbeta library preparation incorporated unique molecular identifiers. TCRdb reprocessed the PCR reads via MiXCR and lists one record per CDR3 protein. Here the sample spans hundreds of thousands of distinct CDR3 sequences, roughly 15% being singletons. Material: PBMCs, mostly from graft donor cells, obtained 360 days after TCRalphabeta/CD19-depleted stem cell transplant. The receptor source for this set is a male patient under 18 who had a stem cell transplant for acute lymphoblastic leukemia, so the T cells may come from the graft donor.

The V call is TRBV9, the J call TRBJ2-3; a possible D gene is TRBD1 (5 bases). Germline lookup yields CDR1 SGDLS and CDR2 YYNGEE. V was clipped by 4 bases and J by 5 bases, with 14 bases between them. This CDR3 is built from 14 residues. CDR3 loop: CASSPAKGKDTQYF. DNA of the CDR3: TGTGCCAGCAGCCCCGCCAAGGGGAAAGATACGCAGTATTTT.

The J gene is TRBJ2-7, the V gene TRBV5-1; D gene uncertain. The V gene lost 4 bases and the J gene lost 5 bases, with 16 bases spanning the gap. The CDR3 covers 14 residues. The germline V gene has CDR1 SGHRS and CDR2 YFSETQ. The CDR3 here is CASSLEGRSNEQYF. DNA of the CDR3: TGCGCCAGCAGCCTGGAAGGACGTAGCAACGAGCAGTACTTC. The full variable domain, with the rest looked up from reference TRBV5-1 and TRBJ2-7, is KAGVTQTPRYLIKTRGQQVTLSCSPISGHRSVSWYQQTPGQGLQFLFEYFSETQRNKGNFPGRFSGRQFSNSRSEMNVSTLELGDSALYLCASSLEGRSNEQYFGPGTRLTVT.

This rearrangement joins TRBV19 to TRBJ2-2; perhaps TRBD2 as D (5 bases). Germline CDR1 is LNHDA and CDR2 is SQIVND (reference sequence). The CDR3 is 15 residues long. Trimming stripped 9 bases from V and 6 bases from J, with 20 bases between. CDR3 in amino acids: CASGSLDSFPGELFF. The CDR3 coding sequence is TGTGCCAGCGGTTCACTAGACTCTTTCCCCGGGGAGCTGTTTTTT. Full variable domain (missing parts from reference TRBV19 and TRBJ2-2): DGGITQSPKYLFRKEGQNVTLSCEQNLNHDAMYWYRQDPGQGLRLIYYSQIVNDFQKGDIAEGYSVSREKKESFPLTVTSAQKNPTAFYLCASGSLDSFPGELFFGEGSRLTVL.

The rearrangement joins TRBV7-9 to TRBJ1-5, with no clear D. Germline loops: CDR1 SEHNR, CDR2 FQNEAQ (reference sequence). Between the trimmed V and J ends, which lost 4 bases and 4 bases, there was a span of 8 bases. This CDR3 spans 13 amino acids. CDR3 sequence reads: CASSSRPNQPQHF. In DNA, the CDR3 is TGTGCCAGCAGCTCTAGACCGAATCAGCCCCAGCATTTT.

The V call is TRBV7-3, the J call TRBJ2-7, with TRBD2 matching 10 bases. The CDR3 runs 17 residues. Germline CDR1 reads SGHTA; CDR2 reads FQGTGA. Unmatched junction bases numbered 10, after V lost 0 bases and J lost 5 bases. The CDR3: CASSLTGASGSLHEQYF. The CDR3 DNA reads TGTGCCAGCAGCTTAACTGGGGCTAGCGGGAGTCTCCACGAGCAGTACTTC.

Details on this clonotype: The junction differs from germline at one of its ends, possibly a read error. V and J are TRBV7-9 and TRBJ2-5, with D perhaps TRBD1 or TRBD2 (5 bases each). Germline V CDR1 and CDR2: SEHNR, FQNEAQ (reference sequence). This CDR3 has 15 residues. DNA for the CDR3: TGTGCCAGCAGCCTAGCCCTGAGGGGACAAGAGACCCAGTACTTC. Translation: CASSLALRGQETQYF.

The chain employs TRBV10-3 and TRBJ2-1, with D maybe TRBD2 (6 bases). V lost 6 bases to trimming and J lost 0 bases, with 9 bases between them. In germline, CDR1 is ENHRY, CDR2 SYGVKD. The length of the CDR3 is 14 residues. This CDR3 reads CAIRASDSYNEQFF. The DNA for the CDR3 is TGTGCCATCAGGGCTAGCGACTCCTACAATGAGCAGTTCTTC.

This clonotype was counted a few times. V is TRBV5-6 and J is TRBJ1-1; no firm D call. Germline V gene lookup returns CDR1 SGHDT and CDR2 YYEEEE. The CDR3 is made up of 15 amino acids. V was shortened by 2 bases and J by 1 base, with 12 bases between the two germline ends. This CDR3 is CASSLGGNRNTEAFF. CDR3 nucleotides: TGTGCCAGCAGCTTAGGAGGAAATCGGAACACTGAAGCTTTCTTT. Full variable domain (missing parts from reference TRBV5-6 and TRBJ1-1): DAGVTQSPTHLIKTRGQQVTLRCSPKSGHDTVSWYQQALGQGPQFIFQYYEEEERQRGNFPDRFSGHQFPNYSSELNVNALLLGDSALYLCASSLGGNRNTEAFFGQGTRLTVV.

The rearrangement joins TRBV5-1 to TRBJ2-7; D gene ambiguous. The germline V gene has CDR1 SGHRS and CDR2 YFSETQ. The V end lost 9 bases, the J end lost 2 bases, and 12 bases lay between the germline ends. The CDR3 is 12 amino acids. CDR3 region: CATPTDPYEQYF. DNA for the CDR3: TGCGCCACACCCACCGACCCCTACGAGCAGTACTTC.

At least ten counts were recorded for this clonotype. This chain uses TRBV6-2 or TRBV6-3 with TRBJ2-4; D is unresolved. V gave up 4 bases and J gave up 3 bases, with 16 bases separating them. Germline CDR1 is MNHEY and CDR2 is SVGEGT. CDR3 length: 16 amino acids. CDR3 residues: CASSSVLGVGKNIQYF. CDR3 nucleotide sequence: TGTGCCAGCAGTTCGGTTCTTGGCGTGGGCAAAAACATTCAGTACTTC.

At least ten counts were recorded for this clonotype. The chain combines TRBV7-9 with TRBJ2-7; D might be TRBD2 (6 bases). Germline V gene lookup returns CDR1 SEHNR and CDR2 FQNEAQ (reference sequence). V shed 3 bases and J shed 3 bases, with 12 bases lying between them. The CDR3 is 14 amino acids. The CDR3 loop is CASSLGGFLYEQYF. In DNA, the CDR3 is TGTGCCAGCAGCTTGGGGGGATTTCTCTACGAGCAGTACTTC.

The J gene is TRBJ2-2, the V gene TRBV6-1; the D gene could be TRBD1 or TRBD2 (5 bases each). V was shortened by 7 bases and J by 6 bases, with 15 bases between the two germline ends. CDR1 and CDR2 (germline): MNHNS, SASEGT. This CDR3 is 14 amino acids long. The DNA for the CDR3 is TGTGCCAGCACCTCAACCGGGACCCCCGGGGAGCTGTTTTTT. Amino acid sequence: CASTSTGTPGELFF.

This clonotype has just a few counts. The chain is built from TRBV3-1 and TRBJ2-7; D is unclear. V was clipped by 4 bases and J by 0 bases, with 16 bases between them. The CDR3 is made up of 16 amino acids. Germline V lookup: CDR1 LGHDT, CDR2 YNNKEL (reference sequence). The CDR3 DNA follows: TGTGCCAGCAGCCCGCAGCCACGGATACTCTCCTACGAGCAGTACTTC. Translating gives CASSPQPRILSYEQYF.

This clonotype was seen only a few times. The chain joins TRBV20-1 to TRBJ2-1, with TRBD2 identical over 7 bases. The CDR3 length is 16 residues. V lost 1 base to trimming and J lost 2 bases; unmatched junction nucleotides: 8. Germline V gene data show CDR1 as DFQATT and CDR2 as SNEGSKA (reference sequence). CDR3 amino acids: CSARGSRLAAYNEQFF. The CDR3 DNA reads as TGCAGTGCTAGAGGGTCGAGGCTAGCGGCCTACAATGAGCAGTTCTTC.

The chain employs TRBV2 and TRBJ2-7; TRBD1 agrees at 9 bases. Trimming cost V 7 bases and J 3 bases; bases outside gene matches: 7. The germline V gene encodes CDR1 SNHLY and CDR2 FYNNEI. The CDR3 runs 14 residues. The CDR3 is CASISDRGDYEQYF. CDR3 sequence (DNA): TGTGCCAGCATTTCGGACAGGGGAGACTACGAGCAGTACTTC.

This clonotype was seen a few times. The chain combines TRBV29-1 with TRBJ2-1; 10 bases match TRBD2. This CDR3 contains 13 residues. Germline-derived CDR1 and CDR2 are SQVTM and ANQGSEA. V dropped 8 bases and J dropped 8; count of bases not matched to a gene: 9. This CDR3 reads CSPQREGHDEQFF. CDR3 DNA sequence: TGCAGCCCACAGCGGGAGGGCCACGATGAGCAGTTCTTC.

This clonotype was recorded many times. CDR3 protein: CAISGGRLAGDTQYF. The CDR3 coding sequence is TGTGCCATCAGTGGGGGCCGACTAGCGGGAGATACGCAGTATTTT. The V and J genes are TRBV10-3 and TRBJ2-3, with 10 bases lining up with TRBD2. V was pared by 4 bases and J by 5 bases, with 6 bases of the junction left unmatched. The CDR3 totals 15 residues. Looked up from germline, CDR1 is ENHRY and CDR2 is SYGVKD.

The chain joins TRBV5-6 to TRBJ2-5; D remains ambiguous. Deletions cut 4 bases from V and 1 base from J, with 17 bases between. The CDR3 has 16 residues. The germline CDR1 and CDR2 sequences are SGHDT and YYEEEE. The CDR3 nucleotides read TGTGCCAGCAGCCGGCCACTTCCCCAACCCCAAGAGACCCAGTACTTC. Encoded protein: CASSRPLPQPQETQYF.

This clonotype was counted between two and nine times. The rearrangement uses TRBV5-1 and TRBJ1-1, with 7 bases fitting TRBD1. The CDR3 spans 16 residues. Unmatched junction bases numbered 10, after V lost 4 bases and J lost 1 base. Germline CDR1 is SGHRS and CDR2 is YFSETQ. CDR3 sequence (DNA): TGCGCCAGCAGCGCTCAACAGGGGACCAAGAACACTGAAGCTTTCTTT. It encodes CASSAQQGTKNTEAFF. The full variable domain, in which reference TRBV5-1 and TRBJ1-1 provide the parts outside the CDR3, is KAGVTQTPRYLIKTRGQQVTLSCSPISGHRSVSWYQQTPGQGLQFLFEYFSETQRNKGNFPGRFSGRQFSNSRSEMNVSTLELGDSALYLCASSAQQGTKNTEAFFGQGTRLTVV.

The rearrangement joins TRBV5-1 to TRBJ2-7, with D perhaps matching TRBD1 or TRBD2 (5 bases each). Germline CDR1 is SGHRS and CDR2 is YFSETQ. The CDR3 spans 14 residues. The germline V and J ends were trimmed by 9 bases and 4 bases, with 20 bases remaining between them. The CDR3 spells CATRRGPPGYEQYF. The CDR3, as DNA: TGCGCCACCCGAAGGGGCCCGCCGGGGTACGAGCAGTACTTC. Supplemented by reference TRBV5-1 and TRBJ2-7, the full variable domain reads KAGVTQTPRYLIKTRGQQVTLSCSPISGHRSVSWYQQTPGQGLQFLFEYFSETQRNKGNFPGRFSGRQFSNSRSEMNVSTLELGDSALYLCATRRGPPGYEQYFGPGTRLTVT.

The chain recombines TRBV11-2 with TRBJ1-6; 8 nucleotides align to TRBD1. Germline values: CDR1 SGHAT, CDR2 FQNNGV. The junction had 9 bases not matched to a gene; V was cut back by 5 bases and J by 6 bases. The CDR3 sequence is 16 residues long. The CDR3 DNA reads TGTGCCAGCAGCCCACGAGGACAGGGAATTAATTCACCCCTCCACTTT. Protein product: CASSPRGQGINSPLHF.

The V gene is TRBV11-2, the J gene TRBJ2-1; 15 bases line up with TRBD2. Germline assignment: CDR1 SGHAT and CDR2 FQNNGV. Germline trimming cut 1 base from V and 9 bases from J; bases unmatched to any gene: 10. This CDR3 spans 18 amino acids. The CDR3 spells CASSLVGGLAGGPVEQFF. The CDR3 DNA is TGTGCCAGCAGCTTAGTAGGCGGACTAGCGGGAGGGCCGGTTGAGCAGTTCTTC.

This clonotype was seen a few times. The genes are TRBV12-3 or TRBV12-4 and TRBJ2-2; the D gene could be TRBD1 or TRBD2 (5 bases each). V shed 3 bases and J shed 7 bases, with 18 bases lying between them. The CDR3 is 16 residues long. CDR3 sequence reads: CASSFGQGGQGGELFF. The CDR3 nucleotides are TGTGCCAGCAGTTTTGGGCAGGGCGGGCAGGGCGGGGAGCTGTTTTTT.

The genes are TRBV28 and TRBJ1-2; a weak D match, TRBD1 (6 bases). The CDR3 length is 12 residues. V lost 9 bases, J lost 2 bases, and 10 bases lay in between. The germline V gene has CDR1 MDHEN and CDR2 SYDVKM. CDR3 in amino acids: CASNQGNYGYTF. The DNA of the CDR3 is TGTGCCAGTAATCAGGGGAACTATGGCTACACCTTC.

This clonotype occurred a few times. The rearrangement joins TRBV4-1 to TRBJ2-2; 8 nucleotides line up with TRBD2. This CDR3 has 15 amino acids. Per the germline V gene, CDR1 is MGHRA and CDR2 is YSYEKL. Germline trimming cut 5 bases from V and 7 bases from J; bases unmatched to any gene: 9. CDR3 protein: CASSKPTSVDGELFF. The CDR3 DNA reads TGCGCCAGCAGCAAGCCGACTAGCGTGGACGGGGAGCTGTTTTTT.

This clonotype was recorded a few times. DNA of the CDR3: TGTGCCAGCAGCTTAGCGCGGTTCCTCGGGAGGGCCAACACCGGGGAGCTGTTTTTT. This gives the protein CASSLARFLGRANTGELFF. The V call is TRBV7-8, the J call TRBJ2-2; 8 bases line up with TRBD2. The V gene's germline CDR1 is SGHVS and CDR2 FQNEAQ. Trimming cost V 0 bases and J 2 bases; bases outside gene matches: 11. The CDR3 covers 19 residues.

The rearrangement joins TRBV29-1 to TRBJ2-6; D call uncertain. The germline V gene has CDR1 SQVTM and CDR2 ANQGSEA. This CDR3 spans 17 amino acids. Trimming took off 6 bases at V and 0 bases at J, with 18 bases between the two ends. CDR3 nucleotide sequence: TGCAGCGTCCCAAATTACGGACGGGCCTCTGGGGCCAACGTCCTGACTTTC. Translated, it gives CSVPNYGRASGANVLTF.